One sample yielded the 26 T cell receptor beta chains listed below, sequenced in a study of blood T cells in healthy people across ages. A second PCR of roughly 7 to 11 cycles used a sample-barcoded 5' primer and a J-beta primer mix. Each CDR3 protein gets one entry after TCRdb re-called the 5' RACE reads with MiXCR. The sample has hundreds of thousands of distinct CDR3 sequences, about 61% seen once. The sequencing input was blood. These receptors originate from a man in his forties in good health.

This clonotype was seen a handful of times. The V call is TRBV29-1, the J call TRBJ2-3; the D is unclear. CDR1 and CDR2 (germline): SQVTM, ANQGSEA. CDR3 length equals 14 residues. The germline V and J ends were trimmed by 1 base and 3 bases, with 11 bases remaining between them. CDR3 coding DNA: TGCAGCGTTGAAGGGTGCGACAAAACAGATACGCAGTATTTT. This translates into CSVEGCDKTDTQYF.

Points on this clonotype: The junction departs from the called germline gene at one end, perhaps through a read error. The chain carries TRBV27 and TRBJ2-7; D is undetermined. CDR3 size: 13 residues. Germline V gene data show CDR1 as MNHEY and CDR2 as SMNVEV (reference sequence). The CDR3 is CASKAPLSHEQYF. The CDR3 region has the DNA TGTGCCAGCAAGGCTCCACTCTCCCACGAGCAGTACTTC.

This clonotype was recorded many times. The rearrangement uses TRBV10-3 and TRBJ2-3, with a possible D match to TRBD1 (5 bases). Trimming cost V 4 bases and J 2 bases, with 13 bases left between them. The CDR3 sequence is 15 residues long. Germline assignment: CDR1 ENHRY and CDR2 SYGVKD. The CDR3 here is CAISAIGAATDTQYF. As DNA, the CDR3 is TGTGCCATCAGTGCAATAGGGGCGGCCACAGATACGCAGTATTTT.

The chain has TRBV7-2 and TRBJ2-1; perhaps D is TRBD1 or TRBD2 (7 bases each). The closer fit of TRBJ2-7 to the DNA end suggests the J call may be wrong. Germline loops: CDR1 SGHTA, CDR2 FQGNSA. CDR3 length: 14 residues. CDR3 DNA sequence: TGTGCCAGCAGCTTGCAGGGGGACTACAATGAGCAGTACTTC. Translated, it gives CASSLQGDYNEQYF.

V usage is TRBV6-5 and J usage is TRBJ2-6, with D tentatively TRBD1 or TRBD2 (6 bases each). The CDR3 covers 19 residues. Germline CDR1 and CDR2: MNHEY and SVGAGI. V gave up 0 bases and J gave up 2 bases, with 17 bases separating them. The CDR3 here is CASSYSGRGLGTGANVLTF. CDR3 bases: TGTGCCAGCAGTTACTCTGGCCGGGGGCTAGGGACTGGGGCCAACGTCCTGACTTTC.

The CDR3 DNA is TGTGCCAGCACCATTTACAGACAAACCGCAGATACGCAGTATTTT. This translates into CASTIYRQTADTQYF. V is TRBV12-3 or TRBV12-4 and J is TRBJ2-3; no firm D call. There are 15 residues in the CDR3. V gave up 7 bases and J gave up 4 bases, with 18 bases separating them.

This clonotype has just a few counts. The chain couples TRBV10-3 to TRBJ2-6, with TRBD2 as a possible D gene (5 bases). V was shortened by 10 bases and J by 0 bases, with 13 bases between the two germline ends. The CDR3 length is 15 residues. Germline loops: CDR1 ENHRY, CDR2 SYGVKD. Here the CDR3 DNA reads TGTGCCACTGAGAGCGGTGTCTCTGGGGCCAACGTCCTGACTTTC. Its protein product is CATESGVSGANVLTF.

This clonotype was found once. The chain uses TRBV20-1 and TRBJ2-4; 8 bases are a match to TRBD2. The closer fit of TRBJ2-7 to the DNA end suggests the J call may be wrong. This CDR3 contains 16 residues. The germline V gene has CDR1 DFQATT and CDR2 SNEGSKA (reference sequence). CDR3 DNA sequence: TGCAGTGCGTCCGCGGGGCTTGGCGGGAGGCCCTACGAGCAGTACTTC. Protein: CSASAGLGGRPYEQYF.

The sample holds one count of this clonotype. The chain is built from TRBV24-1 and TRBJ2-3; D uncertain. The CDR3 runs 11 residues. CDR1 and CDR2 from the germline V gene are KGHDR and SFDVKD. Trimming cost V 6 bases and J 8 bases, with 8 bases left between them. CDR3: CATSQSTTQYF. The CDR3 nucleotides are TGTGCCACCAGTCAGAGTACTACGCAGTATTTT.

J is TRBJ2-7 and V is TRBV29-1, with 7 bases lining up with TRBD2. Looked up from germline, CDR1 is SQVTM and CDR2 is ANQGSEA. With 4 bases clipped from V and 2 bases from J, the junction kept 5 bases outside the gene matches. The CDR3 covers 13 residues. The CDR3 region has the DNA TGCAGCGTTGGCGGGGGAGGGGCCTACGAGCAGTACTTC. Translation gives CSVGGGGAYEQYF.

This clonotype was detected a few times. The V and J genes are TRBV27 and TRBJ1-2; D is unresolved. Looked up from germline, CDR1 is MNHEY and CDR2 is SMNVEV (reference sequence). The CDR3 spans 15 residues. Trimming pared 2 bases from V and 4 bases from J, leaving 14 bases between. CDR3 DNA: TGTGCCAGCAGTTTACACAGTAACCTGCGCTATGGCTACACCTTC. Its protein is CASSLHSNLRYGYTF.

There are a few counts of this clonotype. This chain joins TRBV24-1 and TRBJ2-1, with 9 positions matching TRBD1. The trim removed 3 bases at V and 3 bases at J, leaving 5 bases unmatched. Germline values: CDR1 KGHDR, CDR2 SFDVKD. This CDR3 has 16 residues. The CDR3 region is CATSDPGTGSYNEQFF. CDR3 DNA sequence: TGTGCCACCAGTGATCCCGGGACAGGGAGCTACAATGAGCAGTTCTTC.

The CDR3 protein is CSAKYSPIEQYF. CDR3 nucleotide sequence: TGCAGTGCTAAGTATTCACCAATCGAGCAGTACTTC. This sequence joins TRBV20-1 and TRBJ2-7; D remains unclear. CDR1 and CDR2 from the germline V gene are DFQATT and SNEGSKA (reference sequence). The V end was cut by 4 bases, the J end by 6 bases, with 13 bases between. The CDR3 has 12 amino acids.

This clonotype has just a few counts. The rearrangement uses TRBV7-2 and TRBJ2-1; D gene ambiguous. Trimming left V 8 bases short and J 10 bases short, with 21 bases between. The CDR3 is 14 residues long. Germline CDR1 SGHTA, CDR2 FQGNSA. The CDR3 spells CASSGSGSAHEQFF. The CDR3 nucleotides read TGTGCCAGCTCCGGGTCCGGTTCGGCCCACGAGCAGTTCTTC.

The chain couples TRBV6-6 to TRBJ2-7, with D maybe TRBD1 (6 bases). CDR3 length equals 15 residues. Germline V gives CDR1 MNHNY, CDR2 SVGAGI (reference sequence). Trimming cost V 6 bases and J 1 base, with 16 bases left between them. The CDR3 sequence: CASSSDRTGSYEQYF. The CDR3 bases are TGTGCCAGCAGCTCTGACAGGACGGGTTCCTACGAGCAGTACTTC.

A word on this clonotype: A read error may account for a junction end that differs from germline. V and J are TRBV5-1 and TRBJ2-5; a weak D match, TRBD1 (5 bases). Germline loops: CDR1 SGHRS, CDR2 YFSETQ. The CDR3 sequence is 15 residues long. This chain's CDR3 is CAGSSDQGAWETQYF. CDR3 bases: TGCGCCGGCAGCTCAGATCAGGGCGCCTGGGAGACCCAGTACTTC. The full variable domain, in which reference TRBV5-1 and TRBJ2-5 provide the parts outside the CDR3, is KAGVTQTPRYLIKTRGQQVTLSCSPISGHRSVSWYQQTPGQGLQFLFEYFSETQRNKGNFPGRFSGRQFSNSRSEMNVSTLELGDSALYLCAGSSDQGAWETQYFGPGTRLLVL.

This clonotype was found once. V is TRBV5-6 and J is TRBJ2-4, with D uncertain. The DNA end is more similar to TRBJ2-5, so the J call may be wrong. Germline CDR1 is SGHDT and CDR2 is YYEEEE. CDR3 size: 14 residues. The CDR3 loop is CASSLSDNEETQYF. DNA of the CDR3: TGTGCCAGCAGTCTTAGTGACAACGAAGAGACCCAGTACTTC.

This chain links TRBV27 with TRBJ1-1, with D maybe TRBD1 (5 bases). Germline loops: CDR1 MNHEY, CDR2 SMNVEV (reference sequence). V was shortened by 5 bases and J by 3 bases, with 16 bases between the two germline ends. The CDR3 has 15 amino acids. The CDR3 loop is CASSPPWGIYTEAFF. CDR3 DNA: TGTGCCAGCAGTCCACCCTGGGGGATATACACTGAAGCTTTCTTT.

V gene TRBV7-2 combines with J gene TRBJ2-4; no definite D call. The DNA end is a closer match to TRBJ2-7, so the J assignment may be wrong. This CDR3 is 14 amino acids long. CDR1 is SGHTA, CDR2 FQGNSA, per germline. The CDR3 sequence is CASSFSPDTYEQYF. CDR3 nucleotide sequence: TGTGCCAGCAGCTTTTCGCCGGATACCTACGAGCAGTACTTC.

This clonotype has only a few counts. The J gene is TRBJ2-1, the V gene TRBV3-1, with a weak D call TRBD2 (5 bases). V was pared by 1 base and J by 10 bases, with 11 bases between. The germline V gene encodes CDR1 LGHDT and CDR2 YNNKEL (reference sequence). The length of the CDR3 is 13 residues. The CDR3 DNA sequence: TGTGCCAGCAGCCAAGCCAGAACGGGGGAGCAGTTCTTC. It is translated as CASSQARTGEQFF.

CDR3 nucleotides: TGTGCCAGCAGTTTCGCGGGACTCCAGTACGAGCAGTACTTC. Amino acid sequence: CASSFAGLQYEQYF. V and J are TRBV12-3 or TRBV12-4 and TRBJ2-7, with D perhaps TRBD2 (6 bases). Trimming pared 3 bases from V and 4 bases from J, leaving 13 bases between. The CDR3 spans 14 residues.

Only a few counts were recorded for this clonotype. The genes are TRBV29-1 and TRBJ1-6; D is perhaps TRBD1 (5 bases). The CDR3 is 13 residues long. V was shortened by 6 bases and J by 9 bases, with 15 bases between the two germline ends. Germline V gene lookup returns CDR1 SQVTM and CDR2 ANQGSEA. CDR3 region: CSVQGSNFSPLHF. DNA of the CDR3: TGCAGCGTCCAGGGTTCGAATTTTTCACCCCTCCACTTT. Full variable domain (rest looked up from reference TRBV29-1 and TRBJ1-6): SAVISQKPSRDICQRGTSLTIQCQVDSQVTMMFWYRQQPGQSLTLIATANQGSEATYESGFVIDKFPISRPNLTFSTLTVSNMSPEDSSIYLCSVQGSNFSPLHFGNGTRLTVT.

The chain employs TRBV28 and TRBJ2-7; 7 bases line up with TRBD1. Germline V CDR1 and CDR2: MDHEN, SYDVKM. J gave up 0 bases and V 3 bases, and 8 bases lay outside the gene matches. The CDR3 runs 16 residues. CDR3 DNA sequence: TGTGCCAGCAGTTTTTGGACAGGCGCGAGCTCCTACGAGCAGTACTTC. This encodes CASSFWTGASSYEQYF.

The V and J genes are TRBV6-2 or TRBV6-3 and TRBJ2-7, with TRBD2 matching 7 bases. Germline V lookup: CDR1 MNHEY, CDR2 SVGEGT. Trimming removed 4 bases from V and 0 bases from J; junction bases left unmatched: 12. CDR3 length: 17 amino acids. The CDR3 coding sequence is TGTGCCAGCAGTTTGATTAAGACGACGGGGGGCTCCTACGAGCAGTACTTC. Protein: CASSLIKTTGGSYEQYF.

This chain links TRBV7-9 with TRBJ2-1, with D uncertain. The ends were cut back, 5 bases at V and 10 bases at J, with 18 bases in the middle. The CDR3 extends over 14 amino acids. The germline CDR1 and CDR2 sequences are SEHNR and FQNEAQ (reference sequence). CDR3 nucleotide sequence: TGTGCCAGCAGCAGCAGCAATCTCGGAAGGGAGCAGTTCTTC. Protein product: CASSSSNLGREQFF. Variable domain in full (rest from reference TRBV7-9 and TRBJ2-1): DTGVSQNPRHKITKRGQNVTFRCDPISEHNRLYWYRQTLGQGPEFLTYFQNEAQLEKSRLLSDRFSAERPKGSFSTLEIQRTEQGDSAMYLCASSSSNLGREQFFGPGTRLTVL.

V gene TRBV4-2 combines with J gene TRBJ2-1; D unresolved. The assigned J gene may be wrong: the sequence end matches TRBJ2-7 better. The CDR3 extends over 14 amino acids. The germline CDR1 and CDR2 sequences are LGHNA and YNFKEQ. In DNA, the CDR3 is TGTGCCAGCAGCCCCATCGCCTCCTACAATGAGCAGTACTTC. This translates into CASSPIASYNEQYF.